Below are 3 T cell receptor beta chains sequenced from a single sample in a study of identical twins. TCRdb re-called the 5' RACE reads through MiXCR, storing one row per CDR3 protein. There are roughly 690,000 distinct CDR3 sequences in the sample; approximately 6% occur only once, and 1.5% to 2% lies in the top ten. Sequencing was carried out using naive T cells sorted from blood. These receptor sequences come from a man between 18 and 29 years old in good health.

This clonotype was seen repeatedly, ten times or more. The gene calls are TRBV7-2 and TRBJ2-7; possible D gene TRBD2, 6 bases. The CDR3 extends over 16 amino acids. V dropped 0 bases and J dropped 2 bases, with 14 bases sitting between them. Germline V gives CDR1 SGHTA, CDR2 FQGNSA. This chain's CDR3 is CASSLAMSGPAYEQYF. In DNA, the CDR3 is TGTGCCAGCAGCTTAGCCATGAGCGGGCCAGCCTACGAGCAGTACTTC.

This clonotype was counted ten times or more. The V call is TRBV12-3 or TRBV12-4, the J call TRBJ1-2; no reliable D call. The CDR3 has 12 residues. The V end was cut by 7 bases, the J end by 4 bases, with 10 bases between. CDR3 amino acids: CASTIGLYGYTF. In DNA form, the CDR3 reads TGTGCCAGCACCATCGGTCTCTATGGCTACACCTTC.

This clonotype was recorded many times. V gene TRBV20-1 combines with J gene TRBJ1-6, with a possible D match to TRBD1 (5 bases). Per germline, CDR1 DFQATT and CDR2 SNEGSKA (reference sequence). Trimming left V 0 bases short and J 6 bases short, with 12 bases between. The CDR3 has 15 amino acids. CDR3: CSARDGQGGNSPLHF. Here the CDR3 DNA reads TGCAGTGCTAGAGATGGGCAGGGAGGTAATTCACCCCTCCACTTT.